This TCR beta chain originates from a study of technical replicates of blood from several donors. Using immunoSEQ multiplex PCR, the repertoire was profiled, and TCRdb retains in-frame clones only, with some absent. The data show approximately 44,000 clones, with 95% to 97% seen just once and 0.35% to 0.4% held by the top ten. The V gene end was trimmed by 5 bases and the J gene end by 7 bases; junction bases not matched to a gene: 4. CDR1 SSHAT and CDR2 FNYEAQ come from the germline V gene (reference sequence). The length of the CDR3 is 13 residues. The sample was T cells isolated from PBMCs. V usage is TRBV7-7 and J usage is TRBJ2-2, with TRBD2 matching over 7 bases. This clonotype originated in a human donor in good health. CDR3 in amino acids: CASSGGSGGELFF. CDR3 nucleotide sequence: TGTGCCAGCAGCGGCGGGAGTGGCGGGGAGCTGTTTTTT. The whole variable domain, filled in from reference TRBV7-7 and TRBJ2-2, reads GAGVSQSPRYKVTKRGQDVTLRCDPISSHATLYWYQQALGQGPEFLTYFNYEAQPDKSGLPSDRFSAERPEGSISTLTIQRTEQRDSAMYRCASSGGSGGELFFGEGSRLTVL.